Each of the 22 T cell receptor beta chains below was sequenced from the same sample in a study of technical replicates of blood from a handful of donors. The repertoire was sequenced with immunoSEQ multiplex PCR; TCRdb's copy has only in-frame clones and lacks some. The table includes some 80,000 clones, about 92% detected once. The sequenced material came from T cells isolated from PBMCs. All receptors come from a human donor in good health.

This clone was counted between two and nine times. The chain joins TRBV5-1 to TRBJ1-1, with 9 bases lining up with TRBD1. The CDR3 spans 13 residues. From germline, CDR1 is SGHRS and CDR2 YFSETQ. J lost 11 bases, V lost 1 base, and 6 bases had no gene match. CDR3 sequence (DNA): TGCGCCAGCAGCTTGACAGGGGGCGCTTCTGCTTTCTTT. It is translated as CASSLTGGASAFF.

The chain employs TRBV7-9 and TRBJ2-3; 10 nucleotides match TRBD2. J lost 5 bases, V lost 2 bases, and 10 bases had no gene match. This CDR3 is built from 17 residues. Germline V gene lookup returns CDR1 SEHNR and CDR2 FQNEAQ (reference sequence). CDR3: CASSLKGLAGEVDTQYF. The CDR3 DNA reads TGTGCCAGCAGCTTAAAAGGGCTAGCGGGAGAGGTAGATACGCAGTATTTT.

The J gene is TRBJ1-2, the V gene TRBV6-5; D may be TRBD1 (5 bases). The CDR3 is 14 amino acids. CDR1 and CDR2 from the germline V gene are MNHEY and SVGAGI. Trimming took 2 bases from V and 3 from J, leaving 10 bases between them. In DNA, the CDR3 is TGTGCCAGCAGTTACAGTCAGGGATACTATGGCTACACCTTC. Its translation: CASSYSQGYYGYTF.

This chain uses TRBV6-5 with TRBJ2-1, with 8 positions matching TRBD2. Germline V gene lookup returns CDR1 MNHEY and CDR2 SVGAGI. This CDR3 has 15 residues. The junction had 4 bases not matched to a gene; V was cut back by 0 bases and J by 6 bases. CDR3 residues: CASSYSSGSVNEQFF. CDR3 DNA sequence: TGTGCCAGCAGTTACTCCAGCGGGAGTGTCAATGAGCAGTTCTTC.

CDR3 amino acids: CASRTRDRGTYEQYF. CDR3 DNA: TGTGCCAGCAGAACCCGGGACAGGGGGACCTACGAGCAGTACTTC. This chain connects TRBV6-6 to TRBJ2-7; TRBD1 agrees at 11 bases. From germline, CDR1 is MNHNY and CDR2 SVGAGI (reference sequence). The CDR3 length is 15 residues. Germline trimming cut 6 bases from V and 2 bases from J; bases unmatched to any gene: 6.

This rearrangement joins TRBV5-1 to TRBJ1-4; no definite D call. CDR1 and CDR2 (germline): SGHRS, YFSETQ. The germline V and J ends were trimmed by 0 bases and 7 bases, with 7 bases remaining between them. The CDR3 sequence is 13 residues long. The CDR3 loop is CASSLDGIEKLFF. In DNA, the CDR3 is TGCGCCAGCAGCTTGGACGGGATTGAAAAACTGTTTTTT.

This clone was seen more than once but under ten times. The DNA of the CDR3 is TGTGCCAGCAGTGTTGCTAGCGGGGGGCAATACGAGCAGTACTTC. It translates to CASSVASGGQYEQYF. V gene TRBV6-1 combines with J gene TRBJ2-7, with 11 positions matching TRBD2. V lost 4 bases and J lost 4; bases outside the gene matches: 6. Looked up from germline, CDR1 is MNHNS and CDR2 is SASEGT. This CDR3 is 15 amino acids long.

The rearrangement links TRBV12-5 to TRBJ2-1; 15 nucleotides align to TRBD2. This CDR3 has 19 amino acids. V trimming: 3 bases; J trimming: 7 bases; junction bases outside the gene matches: 13. Germline CDR1 is LGHNT and CDR2 is FRNRAP. CDR3 residues: CASGFLGLAGGPGFNEQFF. CDR3 nucleotides: TGTGCTAGTGGTTTCCTCGGACTAGCGGGGGGGCCCGGGTTTAATGAGCAGTTCTTC.

The V and J genes are TRBV29-1 and TRBJ1-2; D unclear. Trimming stripped 5 bases from V and 7 bases from J, with 8 bases between. Germline V lookup: CDR1 SQVTM, CDR2 ANQGSEA. The CDR3 consists of 10 residues. The CDR3 is CSVKEGGYTF. CDR3 DNA sequence: TGCAGCGTTAAGGAGGGTGGCTACACCTTC.

The V and J genes are TRBV7-9 and TRBJ2-1, with no clear D. Per germline, CDR1 SEHNR and CDR2 FQNEAQ (reference sequence). Trimming cost V 5 bases and J 0 bases, with 17 bases left between them. CDR3 length equals 17 residues. The CDR3 loop is CASSTSQLLSSYNEQFF. The CDR3 region has the DNA TGTGCCAGCAGCACGTCACAGCTGCTAAGCTCCTACAATGAGCAGTTCTTC.

The genes are TRBV2 and TRBJ1-4; a possible D gene is TRBD1 (5 bases). The CDR3 totals 15 residues. Germline V gene data show CDR1 as SNHLY and CDR2 as FYNNEI. V was pared by 4 bases and J by 0 bases, with 9 bases between. The CDR3 here is CASSGQGPTNEKLFF. In DNA form, the CDR3 reads TGTGCCAGCAGTGGGCAGGGTCCAACTAATGAAAAACTGTTTTTT.

The chain has TRBV4-1 and TRBJ2-1; no clear D. The V and J ends lost 4 bases and 0 bases respectively, with 7 bases between them. Looked up from germline, CDR1 is MGHRA and CDR2 is YSYEKL. CDR3 size: 14 residues. The CDR3 coding sequence is TGCGCCAGCAGCCCCGCGAGCTCCTACAATGAGCAGTTCTTC. This encodes CASSPASSYNEQFF.

The chain recombines TRBV4-1 with TRBJ2-3; 10 bases are a match to TRBD2. This CDR3 is 16 amino acids long. V shed 4 bases and J 7 bases; nucleotides not matched to a gene: 11. Germline CDR1 and CDR2: MGHRA and YSYEKL. The CDR3 sequence: CASSPELAGIVNTQYF. For the CDR3, the DNA is TGCGCCAGCAGCCCCGAACTAGCGGGAATTGTAAATACGCAGTATTTT.

V gene TRBV6-6 combines with J gene TRBJ2-2; the D gene is possibly TRBD1 (5 bases). Looked up from germline, CDR1 is MNHNY and CDR2 is SVGAGI (reference sequence). The CDR3 loop spans 15 amino acids. Trimming pared 6 bases from V and 4 bases from J, leaving 15 bases between. CDR3 nucleotides: TGTGCCAGCAGCACCTCAACAGGAGCCACCGGGGAGCTGTTTTTT. Translation: CASSTSTGATGELFF.

The V gene is TRBV4-1, the J gene TRBJ1-2; weak D call: TRBD1 (5 bases). The CDR3 is made up of 15 amino acids. From germline, CDR1 is MGHRA and CDR2 YSYEKL. Trimming removed 2 bases at V and 4 bases at J, with 14 bases between. Here the CDR3 reads CASSQRGTEVYGYTF. CDR3 in DNA: TGCGCCAGCAGCCAACGCGGGACCGAAGTCTATGGCTACACCTTC.

The gene calls are TRBV5-1 and TRBJ2-7; possibly TRBD1 for D (6 bases). The CDR3 is 15 residues long. The germline V gene has CDR1 SGHRS and CDR2 YFSETQ. V was trimmed by 2 bases and J by 1 base, leaving 13 bases between them. Here the CDR3 DNA reads TGCGCCAGCAGCTTATCAGCCCAGGGGTCCTACGAGCAGTACTTC. The encoded protein is CASSLSAQGSYEQYF.

The chain carries TRBV11-2 and TRBJ2-7, with D unclear. CDR3 length: 13 residues. The germline V gene has CDR1 SGHAT and CDR2 FQNNGV. Trimming removed 6 bases at V and 6 bases at J, with 15 bases between. The CDR3 region has the DNA TGTGCCAGCAGAAACCCTAATGCGATCGAGCAGTACTTC. Translated: CASRNPNAIEQYF.

The table lists this clone with a count of one. The chain links TRBV11-1 to TRBJ2-3, with 7 nucleotides matching TRBD1. The V and J ends lost 3 bases and 2 bases, in that order; junction bases with no gene match: 5. The germline gives CDR1 SGHAT, CDR2 FQDESV (reference sequence). CDR3 length: 15 amino acids. Here the CDR3 DNA reads TGTGCCAGCAGCTTTGGCAGGGGGAACACAGATACGCAGTATTTT. Protein sequence: CASSFGRGNTDTQYF. The full variable domain, rest sourced from reference TRBV11-1 and TRBJ2-3, is EAEVAQSPRYKITEKSQAVAFWCDPISGHATLYWYRQILGQGPELLVQFQDESVVDDSQLPKDRFSAERLKGVDSTLKIQPAELGDSAMYLCASSFGRGNTDTQYFGPGTRLTVL.

The chain has TRBV10-3 and TRBJ2-1, with 14 bases identical to TRBD2. V was pared by 10 bases and J by 8 bases, with 7 bases of the junction left unmatched. The CDR3 consists of 14 residues. The germline V gene encodes CDR1 ENHRY and CDR2 SYGVKD. CDR3 protein: CATGTSGSKDEQFF. CDR3 coding DNA: TGTGCCACCGGGACTAGCGGGAGTAAGGATGAGCAGTTCTTC.

CDR3 in amino acids: CSVQGIADRSEQFF. The CDR3 nucleotides read TGCAGCGTCCAGGGAATAGCGGACCGCAGTGAGCAGTTCTTC. The chain couples TRBV29-1 to TRBJ2-1; TRBD2 is a possible D gene (6 bases). Trimming removed 6 bases at V and 9 bases at J, with 21 bases between. The CDR3 contains 14 residues. Germline loops: CDR1 SQVTM, CDR2 ANQGSEA.

The gene calls are TRBV9 and TRBJ2-5, with D hard to call. CDR3 size: 15 residues. CDR1 SGDLS and CDR2 YYNGEE come from the germline V gene. V gave up 0 bases and J gave up 2 bases, with 11 bases separating them. The CDR3: CASSVDSTRQETQYF. The CDR3 DNA reads TGTGCCAGCAGCGTAGATTCGACGCGGCAAGAGACCCAGTACTTC.

This clone was picked up one time. This chain links TRBV5-1 with TRBJ2-1; 12 positions match TRBD2. Trimming cost V 1 base and J 7 bases; bases outside gene matches: 6. Germline CDR1 is SGHRS and CDR2 is YFSETQ. This CDR3 is built from 16 residues. CDR3 sequence: CASSLPSSGGGNEQFF. In DNA form, the CDR3 reads TGCGCCAGCAGCTTGCCCTCTAGCGGGGGGGGGAATGAGCAGTTCTTC.